This TCR beta chain originates from a study of blood T cells in healthy people across ages. The study, taken as a whole, reports: Roughly linear age-related decline in beta diversity appeared, significant by age about 40.

CDR1 is MGHRA, CDR2 YSYEKL, per germline. The CDR3 is 19 amino acids. Trimming cost V 7 bases and J 2 bases; bases outside gene matches: 16. Notes on this clonotype: Antigen unknown.

A second about 7 to 12 cycle PCR used barcoded and J-beta primers. TCRdb re-derived calls from the 5' RACE reads in MiXCR, one entry per CDR3 protein. The table has more than 800,000 distinct CDR3 sequences, around 43% seen once. The chain combines TRBV4-1 with TRBJ2-1; TRBD1 agrees at 11 bases. This sequence was found in a woman in her sixties in good health. The specimen sequenced was blood. In nucleotides, the CDR3 is TGCGCCAGCAAGGGGACAGGGGGATGGCGGGAGGGCCCCTACAATGAGCAGTTCTTC. Amino acids: CASKGTGGWREGPYNEQFF.